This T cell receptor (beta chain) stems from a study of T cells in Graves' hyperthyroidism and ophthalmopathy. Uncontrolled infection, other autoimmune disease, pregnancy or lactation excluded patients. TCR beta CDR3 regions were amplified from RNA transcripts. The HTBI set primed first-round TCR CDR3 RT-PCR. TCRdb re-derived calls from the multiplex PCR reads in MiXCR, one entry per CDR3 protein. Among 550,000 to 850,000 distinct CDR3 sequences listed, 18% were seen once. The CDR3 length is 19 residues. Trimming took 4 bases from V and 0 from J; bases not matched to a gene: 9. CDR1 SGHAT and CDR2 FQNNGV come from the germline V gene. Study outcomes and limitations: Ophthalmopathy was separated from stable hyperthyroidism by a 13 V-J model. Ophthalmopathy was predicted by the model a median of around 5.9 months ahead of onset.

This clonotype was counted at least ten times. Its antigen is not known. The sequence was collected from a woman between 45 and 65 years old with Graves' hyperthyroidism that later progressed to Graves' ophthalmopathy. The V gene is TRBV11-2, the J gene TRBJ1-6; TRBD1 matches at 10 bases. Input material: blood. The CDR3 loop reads CASSWSGTGEDSYNSPLHF. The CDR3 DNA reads TGTGCCAGCAGCTGGTCCGGGACAGGGGAGGACTCCTATAATTCACCCCTCCACTTT.